Listed below are T cell receptor beta chains from one sample, sequenced in a study of persistence of HIV-infected CD4 T cells. Their antigens remain unidentified. Some clones are missing from TCRdb's copy, which holds only in-frame ones; the method was immunoSEQ multiplex PCR. This table has 35,000 to 45,000 clones, roughly nine tenths appearing once. The specimen was CD4+ T cells sorted from PBMCs after 18-hour stimulation, collected from a patient who received antiretroviral therapy. These receptors originate from an adult woman with HIV who was CMV-seropositive. Each CDR3 is given with its conserved first and last residue. Each record gives: D gene, J gene, clone size, V gene, CDR3 DNA, CDR3 protein. D genes are given only for firm matches. Clone size is not always given. Where it is, it says once, few, many or a class for expanded clones.

D gene: TRBD1; J gene: TRBJ1-2; clone size: .; V gene: TRBV2; CDR3 DNA: TGTGCCAGCACCGAAGACAGGGGGCCTGGCTACACCTTC; CDR3 protein: CASTEDRGPGYTF
D gene: .; J gene: TRBJ2-2; clone size: .; V gene: TRBV12-3/TRBV12-4; CDR3 DNA: TGTGCCAGCAGTTTAGGGGGTGGCGGGGAGCTGTTTTTT; CDR3 protein: CASSLGGGGELFF
D gene: TRBD1; J gene: TRBJ2-7; clone size: once; V gene: TRBV28; CDR3 DNA: TGTGCCAGCAGGAGACAGGGAGTTTCCTACGAGCAGTACTTC; CDR3 protein: CASRRQGVSYEQYF
D gene: .; J gene: TRBJ2-7; clone size: .; V gene: TRBV5-1; CDR3 DNA: TGCGCCAGCAGCTTGGGAGGGGGGGGCTCATACGAGCAGTACTTC; CDR3 protein: CASSLGGGGSYEQYF
D gene: .; J gene: TRBJ2-3; clone size: .; V gene: TRBV18; CDR3 DNA: TGTGCCAGCTCCCAGGTAGGAGGGGCCCGCACAGATACGCAGTATTTT; CDR3 protein: CASSQVGGARTDTQYF
D gene: TRBD1; J gene: TRBJ1-3; clone size: .; V gene: TRBV29-1; CDR3 DNA: TGCAGCGTTGTCGACAGGGTTGGAAACACCATATATTTT; CDR3 protein: CSVVDRVGNTIYF
D gene: TRBD2; J gene: TRBJ2-3; clone size: .; V gene: TRBV7-8; CDR3 DNA: TGTGCCAGCAGCTTAGCGGGGGGGAGCACAGATACGCAGTATTTT; CDR3 protein: CASSLAGGSTDTQYF
D gene: TRBD1; J gene: TRBJ2-1; clone size: .; V gene: TRBV5-1; CDR3 DNA: TGCGCCAGCAGCTTGTCCGGGACAGTGGGGAATGAGCAGTTCTTC; CDR3 protein: CASSLSGTVGNEQFF
D gene: .; J gene: TRBJ2-7; clone size: once; V gene: TRBV5-1; CDR3 DNA: TGCGCCAGCAGCCCCGGGACGCGGACTAACGAGCAGTACTTC; CDR3 protein: CASSPGTRTNEQYF
D gene: .; J gene: TRBJ2-1; clone size: .; V gene: TRBV25-1; CDR3 DNA: TGTGCCAGCAGTGAATCAATGGTGGATGAGCAGTTCTTC; CDR3 protein: CASSESMVDEQFF
D gene: .; J gene: TRBJ2-1; clone size: .; V gene: TRBV10-3; CDR3 DNA: TGTGCCATCACCCGGCAGGGGGGTTCTGAGGAGCAGTTCTTC; CDR3 protein: CAITRQGGSEEQFF
D gene: TRBD2; J gene: TRBJ2-2; clone size: .; V gene: TRBV9; CDR3 DNA: TGTGCCAGCAGCACGGGACTAGCGAGCGCCGGGGAGCTGTTTTTT; CDR3 protein: CASSTGLASAGELFF
D gene: .; J gene: TRBJ2-3; clone size: .; V gene: TRBV5-1; CDR3 DNA: TGCGCCAGCAGCTACCCAAGCAGTCCTAGCACAGATACGCAGTATTTT; CDR3 protein: CASSYPSSPSTDTQYF
D gene: .; J gene: TRBJ1-5; clone size: .; V gene: TRBV7-8; CDR3 DNA: TGTGCCAGCAGCTTAGCGGGTCCGGGCGACCAGCCCCAGCATTTT; CDR3 protein: CASSLAGPGDQPQHF
D gene: .; J gene: TRBJ2-3; clone size: .; V gene: TRBV2; CDR3 DNA: TGTGCCAGCAGTAGAGTCCTCCGGCAGGATACGCAGTATTTT; CDR3 protein: CASSRVLRQDTQYF
D gene: .; J gene: TRBJ1-2; clone size: once; V gene: TRBV9; CDR3 DNA: TGTGCCAGCAGCGTAGAGTACTATGGCTACACCTTC; CDR3 protein: CASSVEYYGYTF
D gene: .; J gene: TRBJ1-2; clone size: .; V gene: TRBV29-1; CDR3 DNA: TGCAGCGTTTTAGTTGGGACGTCCGATGGCTACACCTTC; CDR3 protein: CSVLVGTSDGYTF
D gene: .; J gene: TRBJ2-2; clone size: .; V gene: TRBV27; CDR3 DNA: TGTGCCAGCAGTCCCTTACTAGTGGGGGAGCTGTTTTTT; CDR3 protein: CASSPLLVGELFF
D gene: TRBD1; J gene: TRBJ2-4; clone size: .; V gene: TRBV5-1; CDR3 DNA: TGCGCCAGCAGCTTGGAGGTTGGGACAGGGCACATTCAGTACTTC; CDR3 protein: CASSLEVGTGHIQYF
D gene: .; J gene: TRBJ1-2; clone size: .; V gene: TRBV6-5; CDR3 DNA: TGTGCCAGCAGCGTCACAGGGAACTATGGCTACACCTTC; CDR3 protein: CASSVTGNYGYTF
D gene: .; J gene: TRBJ2-7; clone size: .; V gene: TRBV4-2; CDR3 DNA: TGTGCCAGCAGCCAAAAGGGGGGCCGGTCCTACGAGCAGTACTTC; CDR3 protein: CASSQKGGRSYEQYF
D gene: TRBD1; J gene: TRBJ1-2; clone size: .; V gene: TRBV6-6; CDR3 DNA: TGTGCCAGCAGTTACTCCGGGACAGACTATGGCTACACCTTC; CDR3 protein: CASSYSGTDYGYTF
D gene: .; J gene: TRBJ2-7; clone size: .; V gene: TRBV30; CDR3 DNA: TGTGCCTGGAACCCTTTCGGCTCCTACGAGCAGTACTTC; CDR3 protein: CAWNPFGSYEQYF
D gene: .; J gene: TRBJ1-3; clone size: .; V gene: TRBV7-8; CDR3 DNA: TGTGCCAGCAGCCGGCACTCTGGAAACACCATATATTTT; CDR3 protein: CASSRHSGNTIYF
D gene: .; J gene: TRBJ2-3; clone size: .; V gene: TRBV20-1; CDR3 DNA: TGCAGTGCTAGTACCCCCCCATATAGTGCGCAGTATTTT; CDR3 protein: CSASTPPYSAQYF
D gene: TRBD1; J gene: TRBJ2-3; clone size: once; V gene: TRBV29-1; CDR3 DNA: TGCAGCGTCTCAGGGGGCGGAACAGATACGCAGTATTTT; CDR3 protein: CSVSGGGTDTQYF
D gene: TRBD1; J gene: TRBJ1-4; clone size: .; V gene: TRBV7-2; CDR3 DNA: TGTGCCAGCAGCTCCAGACCGGGACAGAATGAAAAACTGTTTTTT; CDR3 protein: CASSSRPGQNEKLFF